The rows below give T cell receptor beta chains drawn from one sample of a study of a mutant IDH1 vaccine in newly diagnosed glioma. Sequenced by immunoSEQ multiplex PCR; TCRdb stores in-frame clones only, minus some. The table shows tens of thousands of clones, with roughly 80% occurring only once. Antigen specificity for these receptors is unknown. Specimen: PBMCs, collected from a glioma patient whose treatment included an IDH1 peptide vaccine. These receptors were taken from a man aged 45 to 65 with glioma. Both conserved end residues are part of each CDR3. The D gene is left open where the match is weak. Some rows mark clone size as missing; the rest say once, few, many or name a class of expanded clone.

j_call | v_call | clone_size | d_call | cdr3_nt | cdr3_aa
TRBJ2-6 | TRBV5-4 | . | . | TGTGCCAGCAGCTTCGGAGGGAACTCTGGGGCCAACGTCCTGACTTTC | CASSFGGNSGANVLTF
TRBJ1-2 | TRBV6-5 | . | TRBD1 | TGTGCCAGCAGTTCCCCGGGACAGGTCTATGGCTACACCTTC | CASSSPGQVYGYTF
TRBJ1-2 | TRBV10-3 | few | TRBD1 | TGTGCCATCTGGACCGGGACAGCTAACTATGGCTACACCTTC | CAIWTGTANYGYTF
TRBJ2-1 | TRBV29-1 | . | TRBD1 | TGCAGCGTTTCTACCGGGACAGGGTATGAGCAGTTCTTC | CSVSTGTGYEQFF
TRBJ1-2 | TRBV18 | once | . | TGTGCCAGCTCACCAACTGAAGGGAATGGCTACACCTTC | CASSPTEGNGYTF
TRBJ1-4 | TRBV30 | . | . | TGTGCCTGGATGGGACCTTCGAATGAAAAACTGTTTTTT | CAWMGPSNEKLFF
TRBJ2-3 | TRBV29-1 | . | . | TGCAGCGTTCGCGAGAGGGGCAGGGGTGGGGATACGCAGTATTTT | CSVRERGRGGDTQYF
TRBJ2-7 | TRBV30 | . | . | TGTGCCTGGAGTATGGGCAGGGGACCCTCCTACGAGCAGTACTTC | CAWSMGRGPSYEQYF
TRBJ1-1 | TRBV7-9 | few | . | TGTGCCAGCAGCTCCGGGATCGTCCCTTTCTTT | CASSSGIVPFF
TRBJ1-2 | TRBV4-2 | few | . | TGTGCCAGCAGCCCCGTGTCAGGACAGAAGTATGGCTACACCTTC | CASSPVSGQKYGYTF
TRBJ2-7 | TRBV4-2 | . | TRBD1 | TGTGCCAGCAGCCCAGACGGGACAGCGCCCTACGAGCAGTACTTC | CASSPDGTAPYEQYF
TRBJ2-2 | TRBV7-2 | few | TRBD2 | TGTGCCAGCAGCTGGCAGGGAGGGCGGACCGGGGAGCTGTTTTTT | CASSWQGGRTGELFF
TRBJ2-5 | TRBV14 | . | . | TGTGCCAGCAGCCAATCCGGGTTCTTGGAGGAAGAGACCCAGTACTTC | CASSQSGFLEEETQYF
TRBJ2-7 | TRBV4-2 | . | TRBD1 | TGTGCCAGCAGCCGACTTCCCGGGACAGGGGACGAGCAGTACTTC | CASSRLPGTGDEQYF
TRBJ1-5 | TRBV6-5 | . | . | TGTGCCAGCAGAACGGGGGTGGATCAGCCCCAGCATTTT | CASRTGVDQPQHF
TRBJ1-5 | TRBV27 | . | . | TGTGCCAGCAGTTTAACAGGGTTATCAGGTCAGCCCCAGCATTTT | CASSLTGLSGQPQHF
TRBJ2-3 | TRBV6-6 | . | . | TGTGCCAGCAGTTACGACAGTACAGATACGCAGTATTTT | CASSYDSTDTQYF
TRBJ2-5 | TRBV30 | . | . | TGTGCCTGGAGGTCACCAGGGAAAGGAGAGACCCAGTACTTC | CAWRSPGKGETQYF
TRBJ2-7 | TRBV29-1 | . | . | TGCAGCGTTGAAGAAGGCGGTTTCGAGCAGTACTTC | CSVEEGGFEQYF
TRBJ2-7 | TRBV10-3 | . | TRBD1 | TGTGCCATCAGTGCCGGGACAGGGGAAACAGACGAGCAGTACTTC | CAISAGTGETDEQYF
TRBJ1-5 | TRBV10-3 | medium-sized | TRBD1 | TGTGCCATCTCCCCGGGACAGGGCAATCAGCCCCAGCATTTT | CAISPGQGNQPQHF
TRBJ1-2 | TRBV10-3 | . | . | TGTGCCACCTCGACTCAGTTATATGGCTACACCTTC | CATSTQLYGYTF
TRBJ2-2 | TRBV29-1 | . | . | TGCAGCGTTGAAGATTATAGCACCGGGGAGCTGTTTTTT | CSVEDYSTGELFF
TRBJ2-1 | TRBV7-2 | . | TRBD1 | TGTGCCAGCAGCCCTACCCGACAGGGTAACAATGAGCAGTTCTTC | CASSPTRQGNNEQFF
TRBJ2-5 | TRBV5-1 | . | . | TGCGCCAGCAGCTGGACGGAGCAAGAGACCCAGTACTTC | CASSWTEQETQYF
TRBJ1-4 | TRBV27 | few | . | TGTGCCAGCAGCCAATTGGGGCTTAATGAAAAACTGTTTTTT | CASSQLGLNEKLFF
TRBJ1-1 | TRBV4-1 | few | . | TGCGCCAGCAGCCAAGATGCGGGCGATGGCACTGAAGCTTTCTTT | CASSQDAGDGTEAFF
TRBJ1-5 | TRBV30 | . | TRBD1 | TGTGCCTGGAGTCCGGGACAGGGGATAACGCAGCCCCAGCATTTT | CAWSPGQGITQPQHF
TRBJ2-1 | TRBV11-3 | . | . | TGTGCCAGCAGTAAGGGGGAGACTGTAGGTGAGCAGTTCTTC | CASSKGETVGEQFF
TRBJ1-1 | TRBV7-9 | . | . | TGTGCCAGCACCCTTTGGGCCAGGGCGAACACTGAAGCTTTCTTT | CASTLWARANTEAFF